The 15 T cell receptor beta chains presented below share a single source sample, sequenced in a study of OX40 agonist ivuxolimab in advanced cancers. Generated by immunoSEQ multiplex PCR, the TCRdb table keeps only in-frame clones and is missing some. The data hold approximately 40,000 clones, with 82% observed a single time. The material sequenced was CD4+ or CD8+ T cells sorted from blood, taken in a trial of the OX40 agonist ivuxolimab. The receptor source for this set is an adult with an advanced solid tumor such as melanoma, head and neck, liver or kidney cancer.

This clone has just a few counts. The rearrangement uses TRBV6-5 and TRBJ1-2, with D hard to call. CDR3 size: 13 residues. CDR1 is MNHEY, CDR2 SVGAGI, per germline. V gave up 4 bases and J gave up 4 bases, with 10 bases separating them. The chain's CDR3 is CASSFRATYGYTF. CDR3 sequence (DNA): TGTGCCAGCAGTTTTAGGGCTACCTATGGCTACACCTTC.

The chain recombines TRBV19 with TRBJ1-3, with D uncertain. The germline V gene has CDR1 LNHDA and CDR2 SQIVND (reference sequence). The V and J ends lost 4 bases and 0 bases respectively, with 16 bases between them. This CDR3 is 17 amino acids long. This CDR3 is CASSKRTEDDSGNTIYF. The DNA for the CDR3 is TGTGCCAGTAGTAAACGGACGGAGGATGACTCTGGAAACACCATATATTTT.

The J gene is TRBJ2-3, the V gene TRBV7-9; D is unresolved. CDR3 length equals 12 residues. The germline gives CDR1 SEHNR, CDR2 FQNEAQ (reference sequence). V lost 5 bases and J 6 bases, leaving 9 bases between the germline ends. CDR3 sequence (DNA): TGTGCCAGCAGCCGAGACACGGATACGCAGTATTTT. Translated: CASSRDTDTQYF.

The rearrangement uses TRBV5-5 and TRBJ1-1, with D perhaps TRBD1 (6 bases). Trimming stripped 0 bases from V and 3 bases from J, with 6 bases between. This CDR3 has 13 amino acids. The germline V gene encodes CDR1 SGHKS and CDR2 YYEKEE (reference sequence). CDR3 amino acids: CASSLAGDTEAFF. CDR3 nucleotide sequence: TGTGCCAGCAGCTTGGCAGGGGACACTGAAGCTTTCTTT.

The chain couples TRBV7-2 to TRBJ1-2; D gene ambiguous. CDR3 length: 13 amino acids. Germline lookup yields CDR1 SGHTA and CDR2 FQGNSA. Trimming took 3 bases from V and 4 from J, leaving 9 bases between them. The CDR3 sequence: CASSFNAGYGYTF. Written as DNA, the CDR3 is TGTGCCAGCAGCTTTAACGCAGGCTATGGCTACACCTTC.

This chain links TRBV10-3 with TRBJ2-3; TRBD2 matches at 7 bases. This CDR3 has 14 amino acids. Germline assignment: CDR1 ENHRY and CDR2 SYGVKD. The ends lost 6 bases at V and 5 bases at J; junction bases unmatched: 8. Here the CDR3 DNA reads TGTGCCATCAGCGACGTTTCGGGGGGAGATACGCAGTATTTT. It encodes CAISDVSGGDTQYF.

The J gene is TRBJ2-6, the V gene TRBV19; D is possibly TRBD2 (6 bases). The CDR3 loop spans 13 amino acids. Germline CDR1 LNHDA, CDR2 SQIVND (reference sequence). Trimming shortened V by 8 bases and J by 2 bases, and 7 bases separated the two germline ends. The CDR3 reads CASWGAGANVLTF. DNA for the CDR3: TGTGCCAGTTGGGGGGCTGGGGCCAACGTCCTGACTTTC.

The chain has TRBV5-1 and TRBJ1-1; no reliable D call. Germline assignment: CDR1 SGHRS and CDR2 YFSETQ. The V end was cut by 1 base, the J end by 0 bases, with 7 bases between. The CDR3 consists of 14 residues. For the CDR3, the DNA is TGCGCCAGCAGCTTGCAACAGATGAACACTGAAGCTTTCTTT. Protein: CASSLQQMNTEAFF.

The V call is TRBV27, the J call TRBJ2-7; TRBD2 matches at 11 bases. Germline-derived CDR1 and CDR2 are MNHEY and SMNVEV (reference sequence). The CDR3 is 15 amino acids. V shed 4 bases, J shed 3 bases, and the junction held 5 bases outside the gene matches. CDR3 nucleotide sequence: TGTGCCAGCAGTTATGTGCTAGCGGGAGGCTACGAGCAGTACTTC. It yields the protein CASSYVLAGGYEQYF.

This clone was counted between two and nine times. This chain uses TRBV5-1 with TRBJ1-2; D might be TRBD1 (6 bases). CDR3 length: 15 residues. V lost 0 bases and J 3 bases, leaving 12 bases between the germline ends. Germline lookup yields CDR1 SGHRS and CDR2 YFSETQ. CDR3 region: CASSLGGGDDYGYTF. As DNA, the CDR3 is TGCGCCAGCAGCTTGGGCGGGGGCGACGACTATGGCTACACCTTC.

The rearrangement joins TRBV2 to TRBJ1-2, with 9 bases identical to TRBD1. V dropped 7 bases and J dropped 8; count of bases not matched to a gene: 5. Germline V gene lookup returns CDR1 SNHLY and CDR2 FYNNEI. The CDR3 is made up of 12 amino acids. CDR3 nucleotide sequence: TGTGCCAGCATCGGGACAGGGTCCGGCTACACCTTC. Its protein product is CASIGTGSGYTF.

The J gene is TRBJ2-1, the V gene TRBV20-1; D perhaps matches TRBD2 (6 bases). Trimming removed 6 bases from V and 8 bases from J, with 11 bases in between. From germline, CDR1 is DFQATT and CDR2 SNEGSKA (reference sequence). CDR3 length equals 11 residues. CDR3 coding DNA: TGCAGTGCGACCACTAGCTATGAGCAGTTCTTC. Translation: CSATTSYEQFF.

The chain uses TRBV29-1 and TRBJ2-1, with 10 bases matching TRBD2. CDR1 and CDR2 (germline): SQVTM, ANQGSEA. V lost 4 bases to trimming and J lost 7 bases; unmatched junction nucleotides: 4. The CDR3 has 13 residues. CDR3 sequence reads: CSVVAGGGNEQFF. The DNA for the CDR3 is TGCAGCGTTGTAGCGGGGGGAGGTAATGAGCAGTTCTTC.

The chain links TRBV5-4 to TRBJ1-1, with 9 bases identical to TRBD1. The CDR3 totals 15 residues. The J segment lost 3 bases and the V segment lost 4 bases, leaving 7 bases of the junction unmatched. Germline lookup yields CDR1 SGHNT and CDR2 YYREEE (reference sequence). The CDR3 nucleotides are TGTGCCAGCAGCCGGGACAGGGAAAGGGACACTGAAGCTTTCTTT. This translates into CASSRDRERDTEAFF.

The CDR3 loop is CASNPDSHEGETQYF. CDR3 nucleotide sequence: TGTGCCAGCAACCCGGACAGTCATGAGGGGGAGACCCAGTACTTC. V is TRBV21-1 and J is TRBJ2-5; TRBD1 is taken as the D call from the table, unchecked against the DNA. TRBV21-1 is described as a pseudogene. This CDR3 comprises 15 residues.